The 24 T cell receptor beta chains below all came from one sample that was sequenced in a study of neurological immune-mediated disorders. Each CDR3 protein gets one entry after TCRdb re-called the 5' RACE reads with MiXCR. The profile covers tens of thousands of distinct CDR3 sequences, with approximately 14% appearing a single time and around 27% taken by the ten largest. The sequencing input was PBMCs. All receptors derive from a woman between 45 and 60 years old with HTLV-1-associated myelopathy (HAM/TSP).

This clonotype was counted at least ten times. This rearrangement joins TRBV28 to TRBJ1-5, with D perhaps matching TRBD1 (6 bases). Between the trimmed V and J ends, which lost 7 bases and 5 bases, there was a span of 24 bases. CDR3 length: 17 residues. CDR1 is MDHEN and CDR2 is SYDVKM in the germline V gene. The CDR3 DNA sequence: TGTGCCAGCATCGGAGGCGGACACACCAGGGGTCATCAGCCCCAGCATTTT. Protein: CASIGGGHTRGHQPQHF.

This clonotype was recorded many times. The chain is built from TRBV24-1 and TRBJ1-2; D is undetermined. In germline, CDR1 is KGHDR, CDR2 SFDVKD. V lost 0 bases and J lost 2, with 6 bases in between. This CDR3 has 14 residues. The chain's CDR3 is CATSDLSSNYGYTF. For the CDR3, the DNA is TGTGCCACCAGTGATTTGTCTTCCAACTATGGCTACACCTTC.

This clonotype was seen ten or more times. This rearrangement joins TRBV29-1 to TRBJ1-5; tentatively, D is TRBD1 (6 bases). The CDR3 extends over 12 amino acids. The V gene's germline CDR1 is SQVTM and CDR2 ANQGSEA. V was cut by 4 bases and J by 7 bases, with 11 bases left in between. The CDR3 here is CSVGDIRQPQHF. DNA for the CDR3: TGCAGCGTTGGGGACATACGGCAGCCCCAGCATTTT.

Concerning this clonotype itself: Just one base apart from a much larger clone, this may be a read error. The genes are TRBV25-1 and TRBJ2-2, with TRBD1 matching 11 bases. Germline CDR1 reads MGHDK; CDR2 reads SYGVNS. The CDR3 covers 16 residues. In nucleotides, the CDR3 is TGTGCCAGCAGTAAAGGACAGGGGGCGAACACCGTGGAGCTGTTTTTT. Translated: CASSKGQGANTVELFF. Full variable domain (missing parts from reference TRBV25-1 and TRBJ2-2): EADIYQTPRYLVIGTGKKITLECSQTMGHDKMYWYQQDPGMELHLIHYSYGVNSTEKGDLSSESTVSRIRTEHFPLTLESARPSHTSQYLCASSKGQGANTVELFFGEGSRLTVL.

This clonotype came up many times. CDR3: CASSQNTDTQYF. The CDR3 bases are TGTGCCAGCAGCCAAAACACAGATACGCAGTATTTT. The chain uses TRBV3-1 and TRBJ2-3, with D hard to call. Trimming left V 2 bases short and J 2 bases short, with 2 bases between. Germline V gives CDR1 LGHDT, CDR2 YNNKEL (reference sequence). This CDR3 comprises 12 residues.

This clonotype was observed at least ten times. The chain carries TRBV9 and TRBJ2-3; D gene unclear. In germline, CDR1 is SGDLS, CDR2 YYNGEE. V was cut by 0 bases and J by 2 bases, with 13 bases left in between. The CDR3 covers 16 residues. The CDR3: CASSVGMGGPTDTQYF. CDR3 DNA sequence: TGTGCCAGCAGCGTAGGTATGGGTGGCCCCACAGATACGCAGTATTTT.

This clonotype was seen repeatedly, ten times or more. The rearrangement uses TRBV7-9 and TRBJ2-7; the D is unclear. The CDR3 runs 18 residues. V was clipped by 1 base and J by 2 bases, with 21 bases between them. Per germline, CDR1 SEHNR and CDR2 FQNEAQ (reference sequence). CDR3 residues: CASSLGTPDGVITYEQYF. The CDR3 DNA reads as TGTGCCAGCAGCTTAGGGACCCCTGACGGCGTCATTACCTACGAGCAGTACTTC.

There are many counts of this clonotype. The chain carries TRBV20-1 and TRBJ2-1; 7 bases match TRBD1. Germline V lookup: CDR1 DFQATT, CDR2 SNEGSKA (reference sequence). V dropped 6 bases and J dropped 4; count of bases not matched to a gene: 18. The CDR3 length is 17 residues. The CDR3 DNA reads as TGCAGTGCGAAAGACAGGGTCGCGGGCCGCGGATACAATGAGCAGTTCTTC. As protein: CSAKDRVAGRGYNEQFF.

This clonotype was found many times. The rearrangement uses TRBV10-3 and TRBJ1-1, with TRBD1 matching 7 bases. From germline, CDR1 is ENHRY and CDR2 SYGVKD. J gave up 1 base and V 6 bases, and 8 bases lay outside the gene matches. CDR3 length: 15 amino acids. The CDR3: CAISHLGQRNTEAFF. The CDR3 nucleotides read TGTGCCATCAGCCACCTGGGACAGAGGAACACTGAAGCTTTCTTT.

This clonotype was observed at least ten times. The chain employs TRBV5-1 and TRBJ1-2; D may be TRBD1 (5 bases). Germline lookup yields CDR1 SGHRS and CDR2 YFSETQ. The CDR3 sequence is 14 residues long. Trimming took 4 bases from V and 2 from J, leaving 12 bases between them. The CDR3 coding sequence is TGCGCCAGCAGCCCCCAACAGGCCAACTATGGCTACACCTTC. Encoded protein: CASSPQQANYGYTF.

This clonotype appeared many times. The V gene is TRBV2, the J gene TRBJ2-3; TRBD1 agrees at 10 bases. The CDR3 covers 14 residues. Germline CDR1 is SNHLY and CDR2 is FYNNEI. Losses at the gene ends were 9 bases for V and 4 bases for J; bases not matched to a gene: 7. CDR3 sequence: CARSGTGAADTQYF. As DNA, the CDR3 is TGTGCCAGATCCGGGACAGGGGCAGCAGATACGCAGTATTTT.

This clonotype occurred many times. The chain uses TRBV20-1 and TRBJ2-3; TRBD2 matches 7 bases. This CDR3 is built from 15 residues. CDR1 is DFQATT and CDR2 is SNEGSKA in the germline V gene (reference sequence). The ends lost 4 bases at V and 4 bases at J; junction bases unmatched: 11. The CDR3 DNA reads TGCAGTGCTACCATTCAGAGACTAGCTGCAGATACGCAGTATTTT. Its protein is CSATIQRLAADTQYF.

This clonotype was detected ten times or more. This sequence joins TRBV9 and TRBJ2-3; TRBD1 agrees at 8 bases. The germline V gene has CDR1 SGDLS and CDR2 YYNGEE. The CDR3 covers 17 residues. V was pared by 0 bases and J by 6 bases, with 12 bases of the junction left unmatched. CDR3 DNA: TGTGCCAGCAGCGTAGGTGTACTAGGACAGGGTTATGATACGCAGTATTTT. This sequence encodes CASSVGVLGQGYDTQYF.

The chain links TRBV6-5 to TRBJ1-1; 9 bases line up with TRBD1. CDR1 MNHEY and CDR2 SVGAGI come from the germline V gene. The CDR3 is made up of 18 amino acids. V lost 7 bases to trimming and J lost 1 base; unmatched junction nucleotides: 16. CDR3 loop: CASTPIPGQGGENTEAFF. The CDR3 DNA reads TGTGCCAGCACTCCCATCCCGGGACAGGGTGGGGAGAACACTGAAGCTTTCTTT.

This clonotype was observed at least ten times. The CDR3 here is CASSLGMGLEEAFF. The DNA of the CDR3 is TGTGCCAGCAGCTTAGGAATGGGATTGGAGGAAGCTTTCTTT. The V call is TRBV7-8, the J call TRBJ1-1, with D unclear. In germline, CDR1 is SGHVS, CDR2 FQNEAQ. This CDR3 is 14 amino acids long. V lost 1 base and J 8 bases, leaving 14 bases between the germline ends. The whole variable domain, remainder taken from reference TRBV7-8 and TRBJ1-1, is GAGVSQSPRYKVAKRGQDVALRCDPISGHVSLFWYQQALGQGPEFLTYFQNEAQLDKSGLPSDRFFAERPEGSVSTLKIQRTQQEDSAVYLCASSLGMGLEEAFFGQGTRLTVV.

The sample holds many counts of this clonotype. V gene TRBV5-5 combines with J gene TRBJ1-6; D remains ambiguous. Trimming shortened V by 9 bases and J by 0 bases, and 16 bases separated the two germline ends. Germline values: CDR1 SGHKS, CDR2 YYEKEE (reference sequence). The CDR3 is 16 amino acids. The CDR3 spells CATMLGPGSYNSPLHF. CDR3 sequence (DNA): TGTGCCACCATGCTCGGTCCGGGCTCCTATAATTCACCCCTCCACTTT.

Ten or more counts support this clonotype. The chain couples TRBV5-1 to TRBJ1-2, with D possibly matching TRBD1 (5 bases). V was shortened by 1 base and J by 8 bases, with 9 bases between the two germline ends. The CDR3 covers 12 residues. Germline CDR1 reads SGHRS; CDR2 reads YFSETQ. CDR3 nucleotide sequence: TGCGCCAGCAGCTTGCAAGGGGTCGGCTACACCTTC. Protein: CASSLQGVGYTF.

In this sample, this clonotype is medium-sized. The chain links TRBV20-1 to TRBJ2-5, with TRBD1 matching 7 bases. Germline assignment: CDR1 DFQATT and CDR2 SNEGSKA (reference sequence). V shed 4 bases and J 4 bases; nucleotides not matched to a gene: 12. This CDR3 is built from 15 residues. CDR3: CSATEQGIGGETQYF. CDR3 bases: TGCAGTGCTACCGAACAGGGGATTGGGGGAGAGACCCAGTACTTC.

This clonotype was seen many times. The CDR3: CASSIADGYEQYV. The CDR3 nucleotides read TGTGCCAGTAGTATAGCGGACGGCTACGAGCAGTACGTC. This chain links TRBV19 with TRBJ2-7; no firm D call. Germline CDR1 and CDR2: LNHDA and SQIVND (reference sequence). V shed 1 base and J shed 3 bases, with 7 bases lying between them. The CDR3 is 13 residues long.

This sequence joins TRBV20-1 and TRBJ1-6, with TRBD1 matching 9 bases. The CDR3 spans 14 residues. V lost 6 bases to trimming and J lost 15 bases; unmatched junction nucleotides: 15. Looked up from germline, CDR1 is DFQATT and CDR2 is SNEGSKA (reference sequence). Written as DNA, the CDR3 is TGCAGTGCCCCTGACAGGGGGGAACGCTCTGACCTCCACTTT. It specifies CSAPDRGERSDLHF.

The table lists this clonotype with many counts. The V and J genes are TRBV7-2 and TRBJ2-2; 7 nucleotides match TRBD1. Germline V gives CDR1 SGHTA, CDR2 FQGNSA. V lost 5 bases and J lost 3; bases outside the gene matches: 6. This CDR3 contains 15 residues. In nucleotides, the CDR3 is TGTGCCAGCAGCCGCCGACAGGGTTACACCGGGGAGCTGTTTTTT. This encodes CASSRRQGYTGELFF.

At least ten counts were recorded for this clonotype. V usage is TRBV12-3 or TRBV12-4 and J usage is TRBJ1-2; D not certain. V was shortened by 3 bases and J by 10 bases, with 12 bases between the two germline ends. The CDR3 runs to 12 residues. The CDR3 region is CASSLGPFLYTF. Here the CDR3 DNA reads TGTGCCAGCAGTTTGGGCCCATTTCTCTACACCTTC.

The V call is TRBV14, the J call TRBJ1-2; unclear D gene. The CDR3 runs 13 residues. V lost 0 bases and J lost 2, with 4 bases in between. CDR1 and CDR2 (germline): SGHDN, FVKESK. The chain's CDR3 is CASSQELNYGYTF. The CDR3 DNA reads TGTGCCAGCAGCCAAGAACTGAACTATGGCTACACCTTC.

This clonotype was found many times. The rearrangement joins TRBV14 to TRBJ2-7; D remains unclear. V gave up 2 bases and J gave up 2 bases, with 13 bases separating them. Germline loops: CDR1 SGHDN, CDR2 FVKESK. The CDR3 covers 15 residues. As DNA, the CDR3 is TGTGCCAGCAGCCAATTCTGGGTCAAAACCTACGAGCAGTACTTC. Translated, it gives CASSQFWVKTYEQYF.